One and the same sample provided the 9 T cell receptor beta chains below, sequenced in a study of shared clonotypes between healthy human individuals. Produced via immunoSEQ multiplex PCR; TCRdb's table is partial and in-frame only. The data contain some 740,000 clones, approximately 92% of them singletons. Naive CD8 cells, CD45RO-negative and positively selected for CCR7, excluded terminally differentiated effector memory CD45RA+ cells. Sequenced material: naive CD8+ T cells sorted from blood. All receptors derive from a man aged 25 to 40 in good health.

The chain joins TRBV6-1 to TRBJ1-5, with 8 positions matching TRBD1. Trimming took 6 bases from V and 7 from J; bases not matched to a gene: 11. Germline CDR1 is MNHNS and CDR2 is SASEGT. The CDR3 totals 15 residues. CDR3 residues: CASRELTGGTQPQHF. CDR3 nucleotide sequence: TGTGCCAGCAGGGAGCTAACAGGGGGTACCCAGCCCCAGCATTTT.

The rearrangement links TRBV9 to TRBJ2-7, with D perhaps given as TRBD1 or TRBD2 (5 bases each). CDR3 length equals 15 residues. The V and J ends lost 0 bases and 0 bases respectively, with 10 bases between them. Germline CDR1 and CDR2: SGDLS and YYNGEE. DNA of the CDR3: TGTGCCAGCAGCGTAGGAGGGACGTCCTCCTACGAGCAGTACTTC. Translating gives CASSVGGTSSYEQYF. Full variable domain (outside the CDR3, taken from reference TRBV9 and TRBJ2-7): DSGVTQTPKHLITATGQRVTLRCSPRSGDLSVYWYQQSLDQGLQFLIQYYNGEERAKGNILERFSAQQFPDLHSELNLSSLELGDSALYFCASSVGGTSSYEQYFGPGTRLTVT.

This chain connects TRBV27 to TRBJ2-7, with D tentatively TRBD2 (6 bases). The length of the CDR3 is 18 residues. Germline V gives CDR1 MNHEY, CDR2 SMNVEV (reference sequence). Trimming took off 2 bases at V and 3 bases at J, with 23 bases between the two ends. CDR3 coding DNA: TGTGCCAGCAGTTTACTCGGCAGGGAACGACTAGGGATCTACGAGCAGTACTTC. This translates into CASSLLGRERLGIYEQYF.

This chain connects TRBV5-4 to TRBJ2-1; a weak D match, TRBD2 (5 bases). V dropped 4 bases and J dropped 5 bases, with 7 bases sitting between them. The CDR3 length is 12 residues. Germline CDR1 reads SGHNT; CDR2 reads YYREEE (reference sequence). The CDR3 protein is CASSDGDNEQFF. The CDR3 bases are TGTGCCAGCAGCGACGGGGACAATGAGCAGTTCTTC.

The chain couples TRBV7-3 to TRBJ2-7, with a tentative D call TRBD2 (5 bases). CDR1 and CDR2 (germline): SGHTA, FQGTGA. With 1 base removed from V and 6 bases from J, the gap between germline ends came to 16 bases. The CDR3 has 15 amino acids. CDR3 residues: CASSLNPPGVSEQYF. The CDR3 DNA sequence: TGTGCCAGCAGCTTAAACCCTCCCGGGGTAAGCGAGCAGTACTTC.

This clone was counted once. The rearrangement joins TRBV18 to TRBJ2-3; D ambiguous. Trimming took 3 bases from V and 4 from J, leaving 14 bases between them. The length of the CDR3 is 15 residues. Per the germline V gene, CDR1 is KGHSH and CDR2 is LQKENI. DNA for the CDR3: TGTGCCAGCTCACCCGGCCTCCTGGGCCCAGATACGCAGTATTTT. Protein: CASSPGLLGPDTQYF.

The CDR3 here is CSVAGELDSGANVLTF. The DNA for the CDR3 is TGCAGCGTTGCTGGGGAACTGGACTCTGGGGCCAACGTCCTGACTTTC. The chain uses TRBV29-1 and TRBJ2-6; no clear D gene. The CDR3 spans 16 residues. Germline V gives CDR1 SQVTM, CDR2 ANQGSEA. Trimming shortened V by 4 bases and J by 0 bases, and 13 bases separated the two germline ends.

The chain employs TRBV28 and TRBJ2-2, with 9 bases fitting TRBD1. Looked up from germline, CDR1 is MDHEN and CDR2 is SYDVKM. V shed 11 bases and J 4 bases; nucleotides not matched to a gene: 5. This CDR3 region has 13 residues. The CDR3 DNA reads as TGTGCCGGACAGGGGAGCGGCACCGGGGAGCTGTTTTTT. It codes for CAGQGSGTGELFF.

The chain is built from TRBV5-1 and TRBJ2-1, with TRBD2 matching 11 bases. V gave up 4 bases and J gave up 8 bases; unmatched junction bases: 14. This CDR3 contains 17 residues. Per the germline V gene, CDR1 is SGHRS and CDR2 is YFSETQ. The CDR3 sequence is CASSPVVAGGLGDEQFF. The CDR3 nucleotides are TGCGCCAGCAGCCCTGTGGTAGCGGGAGGGCTTGGTGATGAGCAGTTCTTC.